Listed below are T cell receptor beta chains from one sample, sequenced in a study of blood T cell repertoires in COVID-19. TCRdb's copy holds only in-frame clones and misses some; the assay was immunoSEQ multiplex PCR. The sample consists of hundreds of thousands of clones, roughly 90% of them appearing once. Sequencing was carried out using peripheral blood. The origin of the receptors is a woman aged 45-59 years with acute or convalescent COVID-19. Both conserved end residues are part of each CDR3. Each record gives: clone size, J gene, V gene, D gene, CDR3 protein, CDR3 DNA. D genes are given only for firm matches. Only part of the rows carry a size: once, few, many, or a class if the clone is expanded.

clone size: once; J gene: TRBJ2-1; V gene: TRBV5-4; D gene: NA; CDR3 protein: CASSLREIYNEQFF; CDR3 DNA: TGTGCCAGCAGCTTGCGAGAGATTTACAATGAGCAGTTCTTC
clone size: NA; J gene: TRBJ2-3; V gene: TRBV6-6; D gene: NA; CDR3 protein: CASSPLRGLGGGTDTQYF; CDR3 DNA: TGTGCCAGCAGTCCCCTACGGGGTCTAGGGGGGGGCACAGATACGCAGTATTTT
clone size: NA; J gene: TRBJ2-5; V gene: TRBV24-1; D gene: NA; CDR3 protein: CATSDPAAVQETQYF; CDR3 DNA: TGTGCCACCAGTGATCCAGCGGCGGTTCAAGAGACCCAGTACTTC
clone size: NA; J gene: TRBJ2-1; V gene: TRBV19; D gene: TRBD2; CDR3 protein: CASKRGDYNEQFF; CDR3 DNA: TGTGCCAGTAAGCGGGGGGACTACAATGAGCAGTTCTTC
clone size: NA; J gene: TRBJ2-3; V gene: TRBV7-2; D gene: NA; CDR3 protein: CASSLALGDTQYF; CDR3 DNA: TGTGCCAGCAGCTTAGCGCTAGGAGATACGCAGTATTTT
clone size: once; J gene: TRBJ2-5; V gene: TRBV7-2; D gene: NA; CDR3 protein: CASSPSEAKETQYF; CDR3 DNA: TGTGCCAGCAGCCCTTCAGAGGCGAAGGAGACCCAGTACTTC
clone size: NA; J gene: TRBJ2-2; V gene: TRBV10-3; D gene: NA; CDR3 protein: CATYYDSRTGELFF; CDR3 DNA: TGTGCCACCTACTACGACAGCCGCACCGGGGAGCTGTTTTTT
clone size: NA; J gene: TRBJ2-5; V gene: TRBV6-2/TRBV6-3; D gene: TRBD2; CDR3 protein: CASSYVGTSQETQYF; CDR3 DNA: TGTGCCAGCAGTTACGTTGGGACTAGCCAAGAGACCCAGTACTTC
clone size: NA; J gene: TRBJ1-2; V gene: TRBV6-5; D gene: TRBD1; CDR3 protein: CASIGTGANYGYTF; CDR3 DNA: TGTGCCAGCATCGGGACAGGGGCCAACTATGGCTACACCTTC
clone size: NA; J gene: TRBJ1-2; V gene: TRBV6-1; D gene: NA; CDR3 protein: CASSEAGGQSANYGYTF; CDR3 DNA: TGTGCCAGCAGTGAAGCCGGGGGGCAGTCGGCTAACTATGGCTACACCTTC
clone size: NA; J gene: TRBJ2-4; V gene: TRBV11-2; D gene: NA; CDR3 protein: CASSLDDRPSGLEAKNIQYF; CDR3 DNA: TGTGCCAGCAGCTTAGATGACAGACCCTCGGGTTTGGAAGCCAAAAACATTCAGTACTTC
clone size: NA; J gene: TRBJ1-6; V gene: TRBV30; D gene: NA; CDR3 protein: CAWSDTRLRLHF; CDR3 DNA: TGTGCCTGGAGCGACACACGGCTGCGTCTCCACTTT
clone size: NA; J gene: TRBJ2-3; V gene: TRBV6-1; D gene: TRBD2; CDR3 protein: CASSEGQTNLAGADTQYF; CDR3 DNA: TGTGCCAGCAGTGAGGGACAGACAAATCTAGCGGGGGCAGATACGCAGTATTTT
clone size: NA; J gene: TRBJ2-3; V gene: TRBV12-3/TRBV12-4; D gene: NA; CDR3 protein: CASSLLRGNTQYF; CDR3 DNA: TGTGCCAGCAGTTTGTTACGGGGAAATACGCAGTATTTT
clone size: NA; J gene: TRBJ1-4; V gene: TRBV6-6; D gene: TRBD1; CDR3 protein: CASSQGTADEKLFF; CDR3 DNA: TGTGCCAGCAGTCAAGGGACAGCTGATGAAAAACTGTTTTTT
clone size: few; J gene: TRBJ2-1; V gene: TRBV29-1; D gene: NA; CDR3 protein: CSVVRSPAGGAYNEQFF; CDR3 DNA: TGCAGCGTTGTACGGTCCCCCGCCGGCGGGGCCTACAATGAGCAGTTCTTC
clone size: NA; J gene: TRBJ2-4; V gene: TRBV5-6; D gene: NA; CDR3 protein: CASSLRVLAKNIQYF; CDR3 DNA: TGTGCCAGCAGCTTACGAGTCCTAGCCAAAAACATTCAGTACTTC
clone size: NA; J gene: TRBJ1-1; V gene: TRBV20-1; D gene: NA; CDR3 protein: CSASLGPGTEAFF; CDR3 DNA: TGCAGTGCTAGTTTAGGCCCAGGGACTGAAGCTTTCTTT
clone size: NA; J gene: TRBJ2-1; V gene: TRBV10-3; D gene: TRBD1; CDR3 protein: CAITARTGDGEQFF; CDR3 DNA: TGTGCCATCACCGCGAGGACAGGGGACGGTGAGCAGTTCTTC
clone size: NA; J gene: TRBJ1-4; V gene: TRBV6-5; D gene: TRBD1; CDR3 protein: CASHASRTGYEKLFF; CDR3 DNA: TGTGCCAGCCATGCCTCGCGGACAGGGTACGAAAAACTGTTTTTT
clone size: NA; J gene: TRBJ2-1; V gene: TRBV6-5; D gene: TRBD1; CDR3 protein: CASRRGGPSNEQFF; CDR3 DNA: TGTGCCAGCAGACGAGGGGGCCCTTCCAATGAGCAGTTCTTC
clone size: NA; J gene: TRBJ1-1; V gene: TRBV4-3; D gene: NA; CDR3 protein: CASSQDLLTEAFF; CDR3 DNA: TGCGCCAGCAGCCAAGATCTCCTGACAGAAGCTTTCTTT
clone size: NA; J gene: TRBJ1-2; V gene: TRBV7-9; D gene: TRBD1; CDR3 protein: CASSREDRGGGYTF; CDR3 DNA: TGTGCCAGCAGCCGAGAAGACAGGGGTGGTGGCTACACCTTC
clone size: NA; J gene: TRBJ2-2; V gene: TRBV7-6; D gene: TRBD1; CDR3 protein: CASSSHRGTNTGELFF; CDR3 DNA: TGTGCCAGCAGCTCACACAGGGGCACGAACACCGGGGAGCTGTTTTTT
clone size: once; J gene: TRBJ2-2; V gene: TRBV21-1; D gene: NA; CDR3 protein: CASNARGTGGTGELFF; CDR3 DNA: TGTGCCAGCAACGCTAGGGGGACAGGGGGGACCGGGGAGCTGTTTTTT
clone size: NA; J gene: TRBJ1-6; V gene: TRBV5-5; D gene: NA; CDR3 protein: CASSLGTNNSPLHF; CDR3 DNA: TGTGCCAGCAGCTTGGGGACAAATAATTCACCCCTCCACTTT
clone size: NA; J gene: TRBJ2-3; V gene: TRBV27; D gene: NA; CDR3 protein: CASSYRDNRPDTQYF; CDR3 DNA: TGTGCCAGCAGTTACCGGGATAATCGGCCAGATACGCAGTATTTT
clone size: NA; J gene: TRBJ1-5; V gene: TRBV24-1; D gene: TRBD1; CDR3 protein: CATSEPSGGGQPQHF; CDR3 DNA: TGTGCCACCAGTGAACCCTCAGGGGGCGGGCAGCCCCAGCATTTT
clone size: once; J gene: TRBJ1-2; V gene: TRBV11-2; D gene: NA; CDR3 protein: CASSLKSPTVDGYTF; CDR3 DNA: TGTGCCAGCAGCTTAAAGTCGCCGACAGTAGATGGCTACACCTTC
clone size: few; J gene: TRBJ1-2; V gene: TRBV11-3; D gene: NA; CDR3 protein: CASSPGEEWSYGYTF; CDR3 DNA: TGTGCCAGCAGTCCGGGGGAGGAATGGAGCTATGGCTACACCTTC
clone size: once; J gene: TRBJ2-1; V gene: TRBV5-6; D gene: TRBD2; CDR3 protein: CASSSLAGAYNEQFF; CDR3 DNA: TGTGCCAGCAGCTCACTAGCGGGGGCCTACAATGAGCAGTTCTTC
clone size: NA; J gene: TRBJ2-3; V gene: TRBV5-6; D gene: TRBD2; CDR3 protein: CASSPRTSGRQLTDTQYF; CDR3 DNA: TGTGCCAGCAGCCCCCGGACTAGCGGGAGACAACTCACAGATACGCAGTATTTT
clone size: NA; J gene: TRBJ2-5; V gene: TRBV11-3; D gene: TRBD1; CDR3 protein: CASSKWDRDSETQYF; CDR3 DNA: TGTGCCAGCAGCAAGTGGGACAGGGATTCAGAGACCCAGTACTTC
clone size: once; J gene: TRBJ2-7; V gene: TRBV6-5; D gene: NA; CDR3 protein: CASSYSYQLAYEQYF; CDR3 DNA: TGTGCCAGCAGTTACTCGTATCAACTAGCCTACGAGCAGTACTTC
clone size: once; J gene: TRBJ1-3; V gene: TRBV7-2; D gene: NA; CDR3 protein: CASSQGGNTIYF; CDR3 DNA: TGTGCCAGCAGTCAGGGAGGAAACACCATATATTTT
clone size: NA; J gene: TRBJ1-5; V gene: TRBV12-3/TRBV12-4; D gene: TRBD1; CDR3 protein: CASSYTGDQPQHF; CDR3 DNA: TGTGCCAGCAGTTATACAGGGGATCAGCCCCAGCATTTT
clone size: once; J gene: TRBJ1-4; V gene: TRBV9; D gene: NA; CDR3 protein: CASSVGRGGTTNEKLFF; CDR3 DNA: TGTGCCAGCAGCGTAGGTCGTGGGGGGACCACTAATGAAAAACTGTTTTTT
clone size: NA; J gene: TRBJ2-2; V gene: TRBV5-1; D gene: TRBD1; CDR3 protein: CASSLGQGFGELFF; CDR3 DNA: TGCGCCAGCAGCTTGGGACAGGGGTTCGGGGAGCTGTTTTTT
clone size: NA; J gene: TRBJ1-1; V gene: TRBV4-2; D gene: NA; CDR3 protein: CASSPRARGNTEAFF; CDR3 DNA: TGTGCCAGCAGCCCCCGCGCAAGGGGGAACACTGAAGCTTTCTTT
clone size: few; J gene: TRBJ1-2; V gene: TRBV5-1; D gene: NA; CDR3 protein: CASSLTTGSYGYTF; CDR3 DNA: TGCGCCAGCAGCTTAACGACAGGTAGCTATGGCTACACCTTC
clone size: NA; J gene: TRBJ2-7; V gene: TRBV19; D gene: TRBD1; CDR3 protein: CASSIRDRGLYEQYF; CDR3 DNA: TGTGCCAGTAGTATCCGGGACAGGGGATTGTACGAGCAGTACTTC
clone size: once; J gene: TRBJ1-5; V gene: TRBV2; D gene: NA; CDR3 protein: CASRAGDPVGQPQHF; CDR3 DNA: TGTGCCAGCAGGGCAGGGGACCCGGTGGGTCAGCCCCAGCATTTT
clone size: NA; J gene: TRBJ2-3; V gene: TRBV6-1; D gene: TRBD1; CDR3 protein: CASSGPGTASTDTQYF; CDR3 DNA: TGTGCCAGCAGTGGGCCTGGGACAGCTAGCACAGATACGCAGTATTTT
clone size: NA; J gene: TRBJ1-2; V gene: TRBV6-5; D gene: TRBD1; CDR3 protein: CASSSLGQEGYTF; CDR3 DNA: TGTGCCAGCAGTTCCCTGGGACAGGAGGGCTACACCTTC
clone size: NA; J gene: TRBJ1-2; V gene: TRBV5-1; D gene: TRBD1; CDR3 protein: CASSSGTEINYGYTF; CDR3 DNA: TGCGCCAGCAGCTCCGGGACAGAGATTAACTATGGCTACACCTTC
clone size: NA; J gene: TRBJ2-1; V gene: TRBV6-6; D gene: NA; CDR3 protein: CASSNPGGYNEQFF; CDR3 DNA: TGTGCCAGCAGTAACCCCGGGGGATACAATGAGCAGTTCTTC
clone size: NA; J gene: TRBJ2-5; V gene: TRBV29-1; D gene: TRBD2; CDR3 protein: CSVAGGEETQYF; CDR3 DNA: TGCAGCGTTGCGGGAGGTGAGGAGACCCAGTACTTC
clone size: NA; J gene: TRBJ2-2; V gene: TRBV30; D gene: NA; CDR3 protein: CAWGAGGGNTGELFF; CDR3 DNA: TGTGCCTGGGGGGCAGGGGGAGGTAACACCGGGGAGCTGTTTTTT
clone size: NA; J gene: TRBJ1-1; V gene: TRBV30; D gene: NA; CDR3 protein: CAWSVPGTEAFF; CDR3 DNA: TGTGCCTGGAGTGTACCGGGGACTGAAGCTTTCTTT